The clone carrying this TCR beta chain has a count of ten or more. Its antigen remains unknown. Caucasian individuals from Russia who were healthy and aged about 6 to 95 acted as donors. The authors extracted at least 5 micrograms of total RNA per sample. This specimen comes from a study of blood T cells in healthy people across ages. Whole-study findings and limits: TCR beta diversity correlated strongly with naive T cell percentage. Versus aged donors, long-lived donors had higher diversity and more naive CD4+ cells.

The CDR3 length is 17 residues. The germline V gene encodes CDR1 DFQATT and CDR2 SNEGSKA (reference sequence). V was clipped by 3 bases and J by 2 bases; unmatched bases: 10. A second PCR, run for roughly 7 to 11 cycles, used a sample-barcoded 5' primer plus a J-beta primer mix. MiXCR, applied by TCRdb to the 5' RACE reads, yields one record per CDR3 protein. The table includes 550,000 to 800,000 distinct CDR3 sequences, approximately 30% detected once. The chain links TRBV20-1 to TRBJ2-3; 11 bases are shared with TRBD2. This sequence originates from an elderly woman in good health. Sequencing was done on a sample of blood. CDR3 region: CSARPLAGESDTDTQYF. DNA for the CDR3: TGCAGTGCTAGGCCACTAGCGGGGGAGTCTGACACAGATACGCAGTATTTT.